The 21 T cell receptor beta chains below were found in one sample sequenced in a study of brain T cells in children with intractable seizures. TCRdb's table, derived via immunoSEQ multiplex PCR, lists solely in-frame clones and lacks some. The data contain just under 65,000 clones, 90% to 97% of them seen just once; the ten biggest clones take up roughly 0.38%. The sequencing here drew on peripheral blood, taken at surgery. The receptors were gathered from a boy younger than two with focal cortical dysplasia and intractable seizures.

The sample holds a few counts of this clone. V gene TRBV4-2 combines with J gene TRBJ2-7; 8 bases map to TRBD1. This CDR3 comprises 15 residues. V was pared by 4 bases and J by 4 bases, with 9 bases of the junction left unmatched. CDR1 is LGHNA and CDR2 is YNFKEQ in the germline V gene. The CDR3 DNA follows: TGTGCCAGCAGCCTCCTCAGGGGGCCGGGTTACGAGCAGTACTTC. Translated: CASSLLRGPGYEQYF.

The table lists this clone with a count of one. The chain is built from TRBV7-3 and TRBJ1-1; D remains unclear. Germline assignment: CDR1 SGHTA and CDR2 FQGTGA. The CDR3 is made up of 14 amino acids. V dropped 3 bases and J dropped 3 bases, with 11 bases sitting between them. In DNA, the CDR3 is TGTGCCAGCAGCTTCGCGTCCCTGGACACTGAAGCTTTCTTT. Protein: CASSFASLDTEAFF.

This clone was found once. This chain uses TRBV3-1 (or the pseudogene TRBV3-2) with TRBJ1-1, with D perhaps matching TRBD1 (5 bases). The V gene's germline CDR1 is LGHDT and CDR2 YNNKEL (reference sequence). The CDR3 covers 14 residues. Trimming cost V 0 bases and J 4 bases, with 9 bases left between them. The DNA of the CDR3 is TGTGCCAGCAGCCAAGAGTCCAGGGCCACTGAAGCTTTCTTT. Translating gives CASSQESRATEAFF.

The chain combines TRBV6-2 or TRBV6-3 with TRBJ2-5; 11 positions match TRBD2. The CDR3 runs to 17 residues. The V gene end was trimmed by 5 bases and the J gene end by 2 bases; junction bases not matched to a gene: 10. CDR1 is MNHEY and CDR2 is SVGEGT in the germline V gene. The CDR3 protein is CASSTGTSGLPQETQYF. The CDR3 nucleotides read TGTGCCAGCAGTACCGGGACTAGCGGACTCCCGCAAGAGACCCAGTACTTC.

The rearrangement links TRBV5-5 to TRBJ2-5; 11 nucleotides line up with TRBD2. The CDR3 runs 17 residues. The germline gives CDR1 SGHKS, CDR2 YYEKEE (reference sequence). With 0 bases clipped from V and 4 bases from J, the junction kept 8 bases outside the gene matches. The CDR3 spells CASSLVISGGAGETQYF. The CDR3 DNA is TGTGCCAGCAGCTTGGTTATTAGCGGGGGGGCCGGAGAGACCCAGTACTTC.

This clone is a singleton in its sample. The V gene is TRBV6-2 or TRBV6-3, the J gene TRBJ2-6, with D hard to call. V lost 3 bases, J lost 0 bases, and 3 bases lay in between. CDR3 length: 14 amino acids. Germline-derived CDR1 and CDR2 are MNHEY and SVGEGT. The CDR3 sequence: CASSYSSGANVLTF. CDR3 bases: TGTGCCAGCAGTTATAGCTCTGGGGCCAACGTCCTGACTTTC.

V gene TRBV3-1 (or the pseudogene TRBV3-2) combines with J gene TRBJ1-4; 8 bases agree with TRBD1. Germline V lookup: CDR1 LGHDT, CDR2 YNNKEL (reference sequence). This CDR3 spans 13 amino acids. The V gene end was trimmed by 10 bases and the J gene end by 5 bases; junction bases not matched to a gene: 6. In nucleotides, the CDR3 is TGTGCCACACCGGGACAGGTCAATGAAAAACTGTTTTTT. Translated, it gives CATPGQVNEKLFF.

V usage is TRBV23-1 and J usage is TRBJ1-1; D gene unclear. TRBV23-1 is labeled an ORF, and its function is uncertain. The CDR3 has 15 amino acids. Trimming took off 1 base at V and 0 bases at J, with 9 bases between the two ends. The DNA of the CDR3 is TGCGCCAGCAGTCAATGGGGTATCATGAACACTGAAGCTTTCTTT. Its protein product is CASSQWGIMNTEAFF.

The chain is built from TRBV20-1 and TRBJ2-3; no definite D call. The CDR3 runs to 17 residues. In germline, CDR1 is DFQATT, CDR2 SNEGSKA (reference sequence). The V end lost 3 bases, the J end lost 3 bases, and 22 bases lay between the germline ends. CDR3 coding DNA: TGCAGTGCTAGTTTAATATCGAGGACGGAAAGGACAGATACGCAGTATTTT. This translates into CSASLISRTERTDTQYF.

The chain recombines TRBV4-2 with TRBJ2-2; 15 nucleotides line up with TRBD2. Per germline, CDR1 LGHNA and CDR2 YNFKEQ. CDR3 length: 20 residues. Unmatched junction bases numbered 8, after V lost 2 bases and J lost 1 base. CDR3 bases: TGTGCCAGCAGCCAACCTTTTCCGGGACTAGCGGGGGGGAACACCGGGGAGCTGTTTTTT. Its protein is CASSQPFPGLAGGNTGELFF.

The V and J genes are TRBV9 and TRBJ2-7; TRBD2 matches at 13 bases. J was trimmed by 5 bases and V by 3 bases; bases with no gene match: 5. The CDR3 runs 15 residues. CDR1 SGDLS and CDR2 YYNGEE come from the germline V gene. The CDR3 DNA sequence: TGTGCCAGCAGCGAGACTAGCGGGAGGATCGACGAGCAGTACTTC. Residues: CASSETSGRIDEQYF.

The rearrangement joins TRBV5-6 to TRBJ1-4, with 8 nucleotides matching TRBD1. Losses at the gene ends were 1 base for V and 7 bases for J; bases not matched to a gene: 6. This CDR3 contains 15 residues. Germline V gene lookup returns CDR1 SGHDT and CDR2 YYEEEE. The CDR3 spells CASSLLGTGGEKLFF. Here the CDR3 DNA reads TGTGCCAGCAGCTTGCTTGGTACAGGGGGTGAAAAACTGTTTTTT.

The chain carries TRBV7-2 and TRBJ2-1; 12 nucleotides align to TRBD2. The length of the CDR3 is 16 residues. Germline trimming cut 6 bases from V and 6 bases from J; bases unmatched to any gene: 9. From germline, CDR1 is SGHTA and CDR2 FQGNSA. CDR3 nucleotide sequence: TGTGCCAGCAGGGGTCGGGTGACTAGCGGGAGCAATGAGCAGTTCTTC. Amino acid sequence: CASRGRVTSGSNEQFF.

The rearrangement links TRBV27 to TRBJ1-1; D is possibly TRBD1 (5 bases). This CDR3 region has 15 residues. Trimming removed 11 bases from V and 6 bases from J, with 25 bases in between. From germline, CDR1 is MNHEY and CDR2 SMNVEV (reference sequence). The CDR3 is CASAAMGGARAEAFF. The CDR3 nucleotides read TGTGCCTCGGCAGCAATGGGCGGGGCTAGGGCTGAAGCTTTCTTT.

This chain joins TRBV27 and TRBJ2-1, with 8 bases that match TRBD2. Trimming took 5 bases from V and 4 from J; bases not matched to a gene: 10. Germline assignment: CDR1 MNHEY and CDR2 SMNVEV (reference sequence). The CDR3 has 16 amino acids. This CDR3 reads CASSPIAGRPYNEQFF. CDR3 DNA: TGTGCCAGCAGTCCAATAGCGGGAAGACCGTACAATGAGCAGTTCTTC.

The rearrangement uses TRBV2 and TRBJ2-3, with D perhaps matching TRBD1 or TRBD2 (5 bases each). This CDR3 contains 15 residues. V lost 0 bases and J lost 2, with 9 bases in between. In germline, CDR1 is SNHLY, CDR2 FYNNEI. CDR3: CASSEAGALTDTQYF. CDR3 bases: TGTGCCAGCAGTGAAGCCGGGGCCCTCACAGATACGCAGTATTTT. The variable domain in full, completed from reference TRBV2 and TRBJ2-3, reads EPEVTQTPSHQVTQMGQEVILRCVPISNHLYFYWYRQILGQKVEFLVSFYNNEISEKSEIFDDQFSVERPDGSNFTLKIRSTKLEDSAMYFCASSEAGALTDTQYFGPGTRLTVL.

Written as DNA, the CDR3 is TGTGCCAGCAGTTACTCTGACAAGAACTATGGCTACACCTTC. Protein: CASSYSDKNYGYTF. J is TRBJ1-2 and V is TRBV6-5; no reliable D call. This CDR3 comprises 14 residues. CDR1 and CDR2 from the germline V gene are MNHEY and SVGAGI. V was trimmed by 0 bases and J by 2 bases, leaving 7 bases between them.

On this clone: The sample has other DNA sequences that encode this CDR3 too. The V and J genes are TRBV5-1 and TRBJ2-5; no clear D. There are 13 residues in the CDR3. Trimming cost V 4 bases and J 1 base, with 8 bases left between them. Germline assignment: CDR1 SGHRS and CDR2 YFSETQ. This CDR3 reads CASSLGSQETQYF. CDR3 bases: TGCGCCAGCAGCCTAGGGTCCCAAGAGACCCAGTACTTC.

J is TRBJ1-5 and V is TRBV12-5; weak D call: TRBD1 (5 bases). Trimming took off 4 bases at V and 5 bases at J, with 9 bases between the two ends. This CDR3 spans 13 amino acids. Germline assignment: CDR1 LGHNT and CDR2 FRNRAP. The CDR3 DNA follows: TGTGCTAGTGGTTACTCGACAGATCAGCCCCAGCATTTT. Translation gives CASGYSTDQPQHF.

The chain combines TRBV4-1 with TRBJ1-2; D is unresolved. With 1 base removed from V and 2 bases from J, the gap between germline ends came to 5 bases. This CDR3 is 13 amino acids long. CDR1 is MGHRA and CDR2 is YSYEKL in the germline V gene. CDR3 region: CASSQVGNYGYTF. The CDR3 nucleotides are TGCGCCAGCAGCCAAGTGGGAAACTATGGCTACACCTTC.

The V call is TRBV18, the J call TRBJ2-5, with unresolved D. This CDR3 is built from 13 residues. The V and J ends lost 4 bases and 1 base respectively, with 7 bases between them. Germline CDR1 reads KGHSH; CDR2 reads LQKENI. The CDR3 bases are TGTGCCAGCTCACTCAACACCCAAGAGACCCAGTACTTC. Encoded protein: CASSLNTQETQYF.